Shown below are 29 T cell receptor beta chains from a single sample sequenced in a study of cytomegalovirus exposure and HLA in healthy donors. The study ran its PCR with 60 Vbeta and 13 Jbeta primers. The method was immunoSEQ multiplex PCR; TCRdb's version includes in-frame clones alone and lacks a portion of them. The sample lists under 200,000 clones, around 77% occurring once. The source material was PBMCs. The receptors were sampled from a man between 60 and 75 years old in good health and CMV-seronegative.

J is TRBJ2-1 and V is TRBV21-1; TRBD2, the D gene given by the table, was not confirmed from the DNA. TRBV21-1 is a recognized pseudogene. This CDR3 is built from 16 residues. The CDR3 here is CASSKIYLTDGNEQFF. CDR3 DNA sequence: TGTGCCAGCAGCAAAATTTACTTAACCGATGGCAATGAGCAGTTCTTC.

The chain employs TRBV12-5 and TRBJ2-4; a possible D gene is TRBD1 (5 bases). Germline V lookup: CDR1 LGHNT, CDR2 FRNRAP. This CDR3 contains 19 residues. V was clipped by 0 bases and J by 0 bases, with 18 bases between them. CDR3: CASGLVGREDVAAKNIQYF. The CDR3 region has the DNA TGTGCTAGTGGTTTGGTAGGCAGGGAAGATGTTGCAGCCAAAAACATTCAGTACTTC. The complete variable domain, with remaining parts taken from reference TRBV12-5 and TRBJ2-4, reads DARVTQTPRHKVTEMGQEVTMRCQPILGHNTVFWYRQTMMQGLELLAYFRNRAPLDDSGMPKDRFSAEMPDATLATLKIQPSEPRDSAVYFCASGLVGREDVAAKNIQYFGAGTRLSVL.

This clone was counted only a few times. The V call is TRBV7-3, the J call TRBJ2-1; possible D gene TRBD2, 5 bases. The germline V gene has CDR1 SGHTA and CDR2 FQGTGA. Trimming shortened V by 5 bases and J by 6 bases, and 17 bases separated the two germline ends. The CDR3 has 15 amino acids. Here the CDR3 DNA reads TGTGCCAGCAGCCCGCTGGGAGTAGGTGTCAATGAGCAGTTCTTC. It yields the protein CASSPLGVGVNEQFF.

CDR3 region: CASAFRRGYEQYF. The CDR3 DNA reads TGTGCCAGCGCCTTCCGTCGAGGCTACGAGCAGTACTTC. The chain recombines TRBV11-2 with TRBJ2-7; D ambiguous. The germline gives CDR1 SGHAT, CDR2 FQNNGV. The CDR3 runs to 13 residues. V lost 8 bases to trimming and J lost 3 bases, with 14 bases between them.

This clone was seen just once. CDR3 in amino acids: CASNQDRVERDTQYF. The CDR3 DNA follows: TGTGCCAGTAACCAGGACAGGGTAGAGAGGGATACGCAGTATTTT. The chain couples TRBV19 to TRBJ2-3; 8 bases agree with TRBD1. Trimming took 7 bases from V and 6 from J; bases not matched to a gene: 12. The V gene's germline CDR1 is LNHDA and CDR2 SQIVND (reference sequence). The CDR3 is made up of 15 amino acids.

This clone was counted between two and nine times. This chain uses TRBV13 with TRBJ1-2, with TRBD1 identical over 8 bases. The CDR3 spans 15 residues. J gave up 7 bases and V 5 bases, and 12 bases lay outside the gene matches. Germline V gene sequence: CDR1 PRHDT, CDR2 FYEKMQ (reference sequence). The CDR3 spells CASSLGTGLRSGYTF. As DNA, the CDR3 is TGTGCCAGCAGCCTCGGGACAGGCTTAAGGTCTGGCTACACCTTC.

Remarks on this clone: Sequence at one end of the junction differs from germline and may be a read error. The rearrangement uses TRBV30 and TRBJ2-7; TRBD2 aligns across 9 bases. This CDR3 spans 15 amino acids. Looked up from germline, CDR1 is GTSNPN and CDR2 is SVGIG (reference sequence). CDR3 sequence (DNA): TGTGCCTTGAGTGTTGCGGGAGGGCCGGGTGACGAGCAGTACTTC. Its protein product is CALSVAGGPGDEQYF.

The chain is built from TRBV5-1 and TRBJ2-3; possibly TRBD2 for D (5 bases). The V end lost 1 base, the J end lost 1 base, and 13 bases lay between the germline ends. Germline values: CDR1 SGHRS, CDR2 YFSETQ. The CDR3 loop spans 16 amino acids. In DNA form, the CDR3 reads TGCGCCAGCAGCTTGAATCCGGGGTCGGGCACAGATACGCAGTATTTT. Amino acid sequence: CASSLNPGSGTDTQYF.

The V and J genes are TRBV9 and TRBJ1-2; 7 bases agree with TRBD1. J was trimmed by 4 bases and V by 3 bases; bases with no gene match: 9. Germline V gene lookup returns CDR1 SGDLS and CDR2 YYNGEE. This CDR3 spans 15 amino acids. CDR3 bases: TGTGCCAGCAGCGGACCGACAGGGTTCGTCTATGGCTACACCTTC. The encoded protein is CASSGPTGFVYGYTF.

The chain has TRBV2 and TRBJ2-1; 10 positions agree with TRBD2. V was pared by 2 bases and J by 7 bases, with 8 bases of the junction left unmatched. Germline V lookup: CDR1 SNHLY, CDR2 FYNNEI. The CDR3 runs to 16 residues. The CDR3 loop reads CASSERLAGEENEQFF. CDR3 nucleotides: TGTGCCAGCAGTGAAAGGCTAGCGGGGGAAGAAAATGAGCAGTTCTTC. The whole variable domain, remainder taken from reference TRBV2 and TRBJ2-1, is EPEVTQTPSHQVTQMGQEVILRCVPISNHLYFYWYRQILGQKVEFLVSFYNNEISEKSEIFDDQFSVERPDGSNFTLKIRSTKLEDSAMYFCASSERLAGEENEQFFGPGTRLTVL.

The chain links TRBV7-8 to TRBJ1-1; TRBD1 might be the D (6 bases). The CDR3 length is 16 residues. Germline values: CDR1 SGHVS, CDR2 FQNEAQ. Deletions cut 5 bases from V and 1 base from J, with 17 bases between. The CDR3 region has the DNA TGTGCCAGCAGCCATATAAAACTAGGGGGGAACACTGAAGCTTTCTTT. Amino acids: CASSHIKLGGNTEAFF.

The chain employs TRBV5-1 and TRBJ2-2; weak D call: TRBD2 (6 bases). Germline assignment: CDR1 SGHRS and CDR2 YFSETQ. The CDR3 is made up of 15 amino acids. Trimming shortened V by 5 bases and J by 7 bases, and 18 bases separated the two germline ends. The CDR3 loop is CASRLIERGGGELFF. CDR3 in DNA: TGCGCCAGCAGGCTGATTGAAAGGGGAGGCGGGGAGCTGTTTTTT.

V usage is TRBV2 and J usage is TRBJ2-5; 15 bases align to TRBD2. Germline V CDR1 and CDR2: SNHLY, FYNNEI. The junction had 13 bases not matched to a gene; V was cut back by 7 bases and J by 1 base. The CDR3 contains 19 residues. CDR3 protein: CASTGQRTSGREIQETQYF. CDR3 bases: TGTGCCAGCACTGGACAGCGGACTAGCGGGAGGGAGATCCAAGAGACCCAGTACTTC.

This clone came up a few times. The CDR3 loop is CASSSGQLNTEAFF. The DNA of the CDR3 is TGTGCCAGCAGCTCCGGACAGTTGAACACTGAAGCTTTCTTT. The J gene is TRBJ1-1, the V gene TRBV5-8, with D perhaps TRBD1 (6 bases). Germline lookup yields CDR1 SGHTS and CDR2 YDEGEE. The V gene lost 3 bases and the J gene lost 0 bases, with 9 bases spanning the gap. This CDR3 region has 14 residues.

This clone was counted between two and nine times. The gene calls are TRBV25-1 and TRBJ2-1; 9 bases fit TRBD2. This CDR3 contains 13 residues. Trimming removed 6 bases from V and 5 bases from J; junction bases left unmatched: 2. CDR1 and CDR2 (germline): MGHDK, SYGVNS. Here the CDR3 DNA reads TGTGCCAGCAGGACTAGCGGTGACAATGAGCAGTTCTTC. It translates to CASRTSGDNEQFF.

This clone appeared a few times. The chain combines TRBV19 with TRBJ1-4, with D uncertain. The V and J ends lost 6 bases and 0 bases respectively, with 8 bases between them. CDR3 length: 14 residues. Germline lookup yields CDR1 LNHDA and CDR2 SQIVND (reference sequence). CDR3 sequence reads: CASSGDATNEKLFF. CDR3 coding DNA: TGTGCCAGTAGCGGGGATGCAACTAATGAAAAACTGTTTTTT.

The gene calls are TRBV30 and TRBJ1-1, with D tentatively TRBD1 (5 bases). This CDR3 comprises 13 residues. V was pared by 2 bases and J by 8 bases, with 15 bases between. CDR1 is GTSNPN, CDR2 SVGIG, per germline (reference sequence). CDR3 region: CAWSFTRATEAFF. As DNA, the CDR3 is TGTGCCTGGAGTTTTACCAGGGCCACAGAAGCTTTCTTT.

The V and J genes are TRBV7-9 and TRBJ2-3, with 15 bases lining up with TRBD2. The V segment lost 5 bases and the J segment 14 bases; nucleotides outside the gene matches: 5. The CDR3 is 13 amino acids. Germline loops: CDR1 SEHNR, CDR2 FQNEAQ (reference sequence). DNA for the CDR3: TGTGCCAGCAGCCAATTGGGACTAGCGGGAGGGTATTTT. This sequence encodes CASSQLGLAGGYF.

The chain combines TRBV5-4 with TRBJ2-4, with TRBD1 matching over 9 bases. CDR3 length: 13 amino acids. The ends lost 3 bases at V and 7 bases at J; junction bases unmatched: 2. The germline V gene encodes CDR1 SGHNT and CDR2 YYREEE (reference sequence). The CDR3 reads CASSWGTGNIQYF. CDR3 nucleotides: TGTGCCAGCAGCTGGGGGACAGGGAACATTCAGTACTTC.

The gene calls are TRBV6-1 and TRBJ2-7; TRBD1 matches 8 bases. The CDR3 has 14 residues. The germline gives CDR1 MNHNS, CDR2 SASEGT. The V gene end was trimmed by 4 bases and the J gene end by 5 bases; junction bases not matched to a gene: 7. CDR3 loop: CASSVTGEQHEQYF. CDR3 DNA sequence: TGTGCCAGCAGTGTGACAGGGGAGCAGCACGAGCAGTACTTC.

This clone was counted only a few times. The chain combines TRBV5-1 with TRBJ2-1, with 7 nucleotides matching TRBD2. There are 10 residues in the CDR3. The germline CDR1 and CDR2 sequences are SGHRS and YFSETQ. After removal of 5 bases from V and 15 bases from J, the junction contained 5 bases not matched to a gene. The CDR3 sequence is CASRGWEGFF. CDR3 coding DNA: TGCGCCAGCAGGGGGTGGGAGGGGTTCTTC.

The V and J genes are TRBV5-4 and TRBJ2-3, with D maybe TRBD1 (6 bases). Germline V gene sequence: CDR1 SGHNT, CDR2 YYREEE (reference sequence). V dropped 4 bases and J dropped 1 base, with 13 bases sitting between them. This CDR3 is 15 amino acids long. The DNA for the CDR3 is TGTGCCAGCAGCACCCGGGACACCCGCACAGATACGCAGTATTTT. Encoded protein: CASSTRDTRTDTQYF. Using reference TRBV5-4 and TRBJ2-3 for the parts outside the CDR3, the full variable domain is ETGVTQSPTHLIKTRGQQVTLRCSSQSGHNTVSWYQQALGQGPQFIFQYYREEENGRGNFPPRFSGLQFPNYSSELNVNALELDDSALYLCASSTRDTRTDTQYFGPGTRLTVL.

The chain uses TRBV5-4 and TRBJ1-6; TRBD1 matches at 7 bases. J was trimmed by 11 bases and V by 4 bases; bases with no gene match: 18. The CDR3 is 17 amino acids. Germline CDR1 is SGHNT and CDR2 is YYREEE (reference sequence). DNA of the CDR3: TGTGCCAGCAGCAACCTACTGCGGGACAGACCTCAGACACCCCTCCACTTT. This translates into CASSNLLRDRPQTPLHF.

This chain uses TRBV7-3 with TRBJ2-1, with 9 bases that match TRBD2. The V gene end was trimmed by 5 bases and the J gene end by 10 bases; junction bases not matched to a gene: 12. CDR1 SGHTA and CDR2 FQGTGA come from the germline V gene. CDR3 length equals 15 residues. The CDR3 nucleotides are TGTGCCAGCAGCCGGACTAGCGCCTTGGGGGGGGAGCAGTTCTTC. Translation: CASSRTSALGGEQFF.

This chain uses TRBV18 with TRBJ2-6; possibly TRBD1 for D (6 bases). The CDR3 is 19 amino acids. Germline-derived CDR1 and CDR2 are KGHSH and LQKENI. The V end was cut by 3 bases, the J end by 0 bases, with 18 bases between. The DNA of the CDR3 is TGTGCCAGCTCACCGGAGGATCAGGGGAAAACCTCTGGGGCCAACGTCCTGACTTTC. This encodes CASSPEDQGKTSGANVLTF.

V is TRBV5-1 and J is TRBJ2-1; TRBD2 agrees at 7 bases. Losses at the gene ends were 0 bases for V and 4 bases for J; bases not matched to a gene: 7. CDR3 length equals 16 residues. Germline CDR1 and CDR2: SGHRS and YFSETQ. The CDR3 loop is CASSLGRLAVYNEQFF. For the CDR3, the DNA is TGCGCCAGCAGCTTGGGCCGACTAGCTGTTTACAATGAGCAGTTCTTC.

This chain uses TRBV5-5 with TRBJ2-1; 8 bases fit TRBD1. Germline V gene data show CDR1 as SGHKS and CDR2 as YYEKEE (reference sequence). The length of the CDR3 is 15 residues. V shed 2 bases, J shed 2 bases, and the junction held 3 bases outside the gene matches. CDR3 region: CASSFTGQAYNEQFF. The DNA of the CDR3 is TGTGCCAGCAGCTTTACGGGACAGGCCTACAATGAGCAGTTCTTC.

The chain recombines TRBV29-1 with TRBJ2-7; D is perhaps TRBD1 (5 bases). This CDR3 comprises 13 residues. Germline-derived CDR1 and CDR2 are SQVTM and ANQGSEA. Trimming pared 7 bases from V and 2 bases from J, leaving 15 bases between. CDR3 sequence reads: CSAISGNTYEQYF. CDR3 nucleotide sequence: TGCAGCGCTATCTCAGGGAATACCTACGAGCAGTACTTC.

This chain uses TRBV5-1 with TRBJ1-1; 9 bases align to TRBD1. V dropped 4 bases and J dropped 7; count of bases not matched to a gene: 8. The CDR3 sequence is 14 residues long. Germline-derived CDR1 and CDR2 are SGHRS and YFSETQ. The CDR3: CASSAGQGALEAFF. In nucleotides, the CDR3 is TGCGCCAGCAGCGCGGGACAGGGAGCGCTTGAAGCTTTCTTT.